This entry lists 7 T cell receptor beta chains sequenced from one sample in a study of cytomegalovirus exposure and HLA in healthy donors listed by TCRdb under 2017. Receptor libraries were prepared by the immunoSEQ multiplex PCR assay. For the multiplex PCR, a mixture combining 60 forward primers for TCR Vbeta segments and 13 reverse primers for TCR Jbeta segments was used. The source is immuneACCESS, and TCRdb retained only in-frame sequences with V and J called. Part of the clones is not carried over; for the studies checked, unresolved V genes explain less than half of this, and the remainder is unexplained. The sample records roughly 100,000 clones, over 75% of which are singletons. Approximately 3.7% of the sample belongs to the ten largest clones. The sequenced sample was PBMCs. All receptors come from a man in his fifties or sixties in good health and CMV-seronegative.

The rearrangement uses TRBV28 and TRBJ1-6; 8 positions match TRBD1. Germline V gene sequence: CDR1 MDHEN, CDR2 SYDVKM. V trimming: 11 bases; J trimming: 8 bases; junction bases outside the gene matches: 11. The CDR3 runs 14 residues. The CDR3 bases are TGTGCCGGGTCTCGGGACAGGCGGGATTCACCCCTCCACTTT. Amino acids: CAGSRDRRDSPLHF.

As to this clone: A read error may account for a junction end that differs from germline. This chain uses TRBV9 with TRBJ2-2; maybe TRBD2 (6 bases). CDR3 length: 13 amino acids. Germline values: CDR1 SGDLS, CDR2 YYNGEE. The chain's CDR3 is CASSVDLGGALFF. CDR3 DNA sequence: TGTGCCAGCAGCGTAGACTTGGGCGGGGCGCTGTTTTTT. The complete variable domain, with remaining parts taken from reference TRBV9 and TRBJ2-2, reads DSGVTQTPKHLITATGQRVTLRCSPRSGDLSVYWYQQSLDQGLQFLIQYYNGEERAKGNILERFSAQQFPDLHSELNLSSLELGDSALYFCASSVDLGGALFFGEGSRLTVL.

Comment on this clone: A junction end diverges from the germline sequence, so it may reflect a read error. The chain carries TRBV7-2 and TRBJ1-5; TRBD1 might be the D (6 bases). The CDR3 spans 14 residues. The germline V gene encodes CDR1 SGHTA and CDR2 FQGNSA. Here the CDR3 reads CANSFTGSNQPQHF. CDR3 DNA: TGTGCCAACAGCTTCACAGGGAGCAATCAGCCCCAGCATTTT.

This sequence joins TRBV9 and TRBJ1-1, with D possibly matching TRBD1 (6 bases). The CDR3 runs 16 residues. Trimming took 4 bases from V and 0 from J, leaving 16 bases between them. The germline V gene encodes CDR1 SGDLS and CDR2 YYNGEE. Here the CDR3 DNA reads TGTGCCAGCAGCCCCGGGGCAGGGGTCCTGAACACTGAAGCTTTCTTT. It is translated as CASSPGAGVLNTEAFF.

This CDR3 reads CASSYRAPGGGYTF. The CDR3 nucleotides read TGTGCCAGCAGCTACAGGGCCCCCGGCGGGGGCTACACCTTC. The chain carries TRBV7-9 and TRBJ1-2; tentatively, D is TRBD1 (6 bases). CDR1 is SEHNR, CDR2 FQNEAQ, per germline (reference sequence). V gave up 4 bases and J gave up 8 bases, with 17 bases separating them. This CDR3 region has 14 residues.

This rearrangement joins TRBV28 to TRBJ2-7; D perhaps matches TRBD1 (6 bases). V shed 5 bases and J shed 4 bases, with 15 bases lying between them. Germline CDR1 MDHEN, CDR2 SYDVKM. The CDR3 runs 14 residues. The CDR3 spells CASSTPDRDYEQYV. The CDR3 DNA is TGTGCCAGCAGTACCCCGGACAGAGATTACGAGCAGTACGTC.

The chain has TRBV19 and TRBJ2-1; 10 bases align to TRBD1. Trimming cost V 3 bases and J 7 bases; bases outside gene matches: 6. This CDR3 spans 15 amino acids. The germline V gene has CDR1 LNHDA and CDR2 SQIVND (reference sequence). CDR3 nucleotides: TGTGCCAGTAGTATTCGACAGGGGGCAGAGAATGAGCAGTTCTTC. This translates into CASSIRQGAENEQFF. The full variable domain, in which reference TRBV19 and TRBJ2-1 provide the parts outside the CDR3, is DGGITQSPKYLFRKEGQNVTLSCEQNLNHDAMYWYRQDPGQGLRLIYYSQIVNDFQKGDIAEGYSVSREKKESFPLTVTSAQKNPTAFYLCASSIRQGAENEQFFGPGTRLTVL.